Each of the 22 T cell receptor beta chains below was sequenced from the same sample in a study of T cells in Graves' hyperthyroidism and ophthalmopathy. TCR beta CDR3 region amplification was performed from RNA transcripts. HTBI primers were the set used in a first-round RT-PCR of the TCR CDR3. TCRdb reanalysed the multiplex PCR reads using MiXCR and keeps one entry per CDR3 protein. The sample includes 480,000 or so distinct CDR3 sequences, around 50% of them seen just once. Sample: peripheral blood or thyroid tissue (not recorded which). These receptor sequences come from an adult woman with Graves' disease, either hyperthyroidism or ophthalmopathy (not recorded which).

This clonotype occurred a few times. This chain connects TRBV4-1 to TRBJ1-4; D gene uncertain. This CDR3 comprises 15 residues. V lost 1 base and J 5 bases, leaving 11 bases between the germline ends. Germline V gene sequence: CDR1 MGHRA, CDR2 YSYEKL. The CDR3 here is CASSQGGNSNEKLFF. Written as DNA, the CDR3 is TGCGCCAGCAGCCAAGGGGGTAACTCGAATGAAAAACTGTTTTTT.

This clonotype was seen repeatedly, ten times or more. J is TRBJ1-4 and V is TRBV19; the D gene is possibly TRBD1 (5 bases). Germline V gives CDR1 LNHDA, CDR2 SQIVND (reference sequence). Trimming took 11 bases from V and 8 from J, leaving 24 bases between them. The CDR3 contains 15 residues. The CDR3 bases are TGTGCCTCTTCAAAGTTGGTGGTACGGGGGGAAAAACTGTTTTTT. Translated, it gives CASSKLVVRGEKLFF.

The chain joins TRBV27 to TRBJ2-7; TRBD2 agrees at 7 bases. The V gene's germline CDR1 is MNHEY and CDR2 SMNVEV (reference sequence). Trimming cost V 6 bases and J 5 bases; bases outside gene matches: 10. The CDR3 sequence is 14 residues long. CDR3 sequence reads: CASRPEGRVHEQYF. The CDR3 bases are TGTGCCAGCAGACCAGAGGGGAGGGTCCACGAGCAGTACTTC.

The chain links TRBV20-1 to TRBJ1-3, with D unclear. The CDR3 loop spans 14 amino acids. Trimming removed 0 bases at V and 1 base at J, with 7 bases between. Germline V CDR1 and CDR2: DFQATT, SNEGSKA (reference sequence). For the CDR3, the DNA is TGCAGTGCTAGAGATCAAAGATCTGGAAACACCATATATTTT. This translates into CSARDQRSGNTIYF.

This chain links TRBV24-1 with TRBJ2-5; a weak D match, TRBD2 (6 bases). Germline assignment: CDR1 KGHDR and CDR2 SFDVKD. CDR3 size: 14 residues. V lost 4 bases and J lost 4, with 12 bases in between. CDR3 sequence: CATSEGTVGETQYF. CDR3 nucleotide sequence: TGTGCCACCAGTGAAGGGACTGTGGGAGAGACCCAGTACTTC.

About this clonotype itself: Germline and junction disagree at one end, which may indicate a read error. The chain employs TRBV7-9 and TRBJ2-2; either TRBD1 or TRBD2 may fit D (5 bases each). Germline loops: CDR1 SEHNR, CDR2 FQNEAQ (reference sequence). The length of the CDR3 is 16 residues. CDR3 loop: CASSATGPKNTGELSW. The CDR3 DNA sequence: TGTGCCAGCAGCGCCACAGGCCCTAAGAACACCGGGGAGCTGTCTTGG. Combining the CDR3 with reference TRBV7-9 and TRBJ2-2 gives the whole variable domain DTGVSQNPRHKITKRGQNVTFRCDPISEHNRLYWYRQTLGQGPEFLTYFQNEAQLEKSRLLSDRFSAERPKGSFSTLEIQRTEQGDSAMYLCASSATGPKNTGELSWGEGSRLTVL.

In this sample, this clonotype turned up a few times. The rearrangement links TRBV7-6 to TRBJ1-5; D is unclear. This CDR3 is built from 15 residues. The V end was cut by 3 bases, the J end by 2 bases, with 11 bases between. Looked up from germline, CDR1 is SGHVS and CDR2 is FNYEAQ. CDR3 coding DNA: TGTGCCAGCAGCTTGAGCGGGGTGGGCAATCAGCCCCAGCATTTT. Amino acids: CASSLSGVGNQPQHF.

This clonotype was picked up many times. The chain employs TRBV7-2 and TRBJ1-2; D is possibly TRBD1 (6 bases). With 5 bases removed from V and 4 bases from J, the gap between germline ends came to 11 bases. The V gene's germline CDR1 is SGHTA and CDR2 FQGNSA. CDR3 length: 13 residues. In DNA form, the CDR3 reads TGTGCCAGCAGCCCCGGGACACCCTATGGCTACACCTTC. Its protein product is CASSPGTPYGYTF.

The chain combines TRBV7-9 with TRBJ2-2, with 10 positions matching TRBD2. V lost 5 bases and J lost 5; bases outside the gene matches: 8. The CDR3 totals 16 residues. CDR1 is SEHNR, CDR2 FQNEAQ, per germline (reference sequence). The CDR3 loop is CASSPGLAGETGELFF. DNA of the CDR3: TGTGCCAGCAGCCCTGGGCTAGCGGGAGAAACCGGGGAGCTGTTTTTT.

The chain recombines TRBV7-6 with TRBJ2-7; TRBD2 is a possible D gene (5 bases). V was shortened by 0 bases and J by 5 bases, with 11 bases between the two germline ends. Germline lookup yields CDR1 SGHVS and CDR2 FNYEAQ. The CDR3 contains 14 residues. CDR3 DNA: TGTGCCAGCAGCTTAGCAGTCCACGGGGACGAGCAGTACTTC. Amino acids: CASSLAVHGDEQYF.

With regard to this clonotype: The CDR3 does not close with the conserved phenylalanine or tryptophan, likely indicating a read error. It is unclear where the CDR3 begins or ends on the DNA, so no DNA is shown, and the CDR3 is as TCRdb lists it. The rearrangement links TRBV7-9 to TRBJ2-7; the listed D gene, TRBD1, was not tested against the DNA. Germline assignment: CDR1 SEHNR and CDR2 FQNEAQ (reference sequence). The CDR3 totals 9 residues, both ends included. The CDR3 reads CASSHPGPS.

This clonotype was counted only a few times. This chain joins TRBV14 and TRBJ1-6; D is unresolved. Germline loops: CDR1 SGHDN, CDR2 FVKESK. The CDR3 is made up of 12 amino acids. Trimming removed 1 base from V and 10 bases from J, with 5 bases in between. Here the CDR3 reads CASSQGPSPLHF. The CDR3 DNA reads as TGTGCCAGCAGCCAAGGACCGTCACCCCTCCACTTT.

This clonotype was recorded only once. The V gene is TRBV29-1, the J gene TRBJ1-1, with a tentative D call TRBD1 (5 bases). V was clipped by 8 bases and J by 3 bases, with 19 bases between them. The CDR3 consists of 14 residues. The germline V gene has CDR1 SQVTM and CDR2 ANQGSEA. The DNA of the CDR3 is TGCAGCTTGGCCCTAGGGCAGGGATACACTGAAGCTTTCTTT. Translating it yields CSLALGQGYTEAFF. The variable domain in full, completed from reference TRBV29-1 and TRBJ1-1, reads SAVISQKPSRDICQRGTSLTIQCQVDSQVTMMFWYRQQPGQSLTLIATANQGSEATYESGFVIDKFPISRPNLTFSTLTVSNMSPEDSSIYLCSLALGQGYTEAFFGQGTRLTVV.

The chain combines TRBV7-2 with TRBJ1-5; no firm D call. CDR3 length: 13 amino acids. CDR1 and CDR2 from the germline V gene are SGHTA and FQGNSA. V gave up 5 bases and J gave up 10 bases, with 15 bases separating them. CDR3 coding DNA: TGTGCCAGCAGCCCAAGGGTTGATACACCCCAGCATTTT. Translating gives CASSPRVDTPQHF.

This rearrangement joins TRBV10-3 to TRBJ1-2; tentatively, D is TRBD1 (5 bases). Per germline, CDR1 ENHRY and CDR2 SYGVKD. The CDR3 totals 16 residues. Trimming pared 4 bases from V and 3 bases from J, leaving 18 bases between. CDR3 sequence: CAISGTRGNFYYGYTF. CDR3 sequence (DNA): TGTGCCATCAGTGGCACCCGGGGGAATTTTTACTATGGCTACACCTTC.

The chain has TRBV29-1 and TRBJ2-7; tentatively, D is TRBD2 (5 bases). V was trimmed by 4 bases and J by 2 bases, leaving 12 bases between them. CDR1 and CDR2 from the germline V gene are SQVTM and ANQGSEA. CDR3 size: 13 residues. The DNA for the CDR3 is TGCAGCGTTGTACACGGGAAGGCCTACGAGCAGTACTTC. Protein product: CSVVHGKAYEQYF.

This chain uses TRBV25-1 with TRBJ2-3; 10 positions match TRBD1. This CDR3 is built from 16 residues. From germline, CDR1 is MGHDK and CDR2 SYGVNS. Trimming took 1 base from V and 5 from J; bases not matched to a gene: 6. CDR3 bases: TGTGCCAGCAGTGAATCGGCCCGGGACAGGGGAGATACGCAGTATTTT. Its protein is CASSESARDRGDTQYF.

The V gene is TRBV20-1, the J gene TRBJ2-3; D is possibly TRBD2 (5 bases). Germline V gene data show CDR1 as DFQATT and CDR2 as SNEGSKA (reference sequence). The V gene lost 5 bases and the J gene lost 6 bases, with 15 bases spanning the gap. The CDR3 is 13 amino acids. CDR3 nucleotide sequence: TGCAGTGCTTACGGTCGAGGGAAGGATACGCAGTATTTT. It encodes CSAYGRGKDTQYF.

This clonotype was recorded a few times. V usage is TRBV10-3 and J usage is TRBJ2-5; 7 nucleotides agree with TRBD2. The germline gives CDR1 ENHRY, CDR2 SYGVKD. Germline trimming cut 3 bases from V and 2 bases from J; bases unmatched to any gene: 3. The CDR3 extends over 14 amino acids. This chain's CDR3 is CAISDGGGQETQYF. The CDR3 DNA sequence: TGTGCCATCAGTGATGGCGGGGGTCAAGAGACCCAGTACTTC.

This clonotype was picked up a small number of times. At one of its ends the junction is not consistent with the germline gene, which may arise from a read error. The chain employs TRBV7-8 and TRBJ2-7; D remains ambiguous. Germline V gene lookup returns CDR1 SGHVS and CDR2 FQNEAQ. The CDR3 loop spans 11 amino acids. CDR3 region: CASGLYHEQCF. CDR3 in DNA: TGTGCCAGCGGCTTGTACCACGAGCAGTGCTTC. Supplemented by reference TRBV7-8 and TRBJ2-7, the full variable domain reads GAGVSQSPRYKVAKRGQDVALRCDPISGHVSLFWYQQALGQGPEFLTYFQNEAQLDKSGLPSDRFFAERPEGSVSTLKIQRTQQEDSAVYLCASGLYHEQCFGPGTRLTVT.

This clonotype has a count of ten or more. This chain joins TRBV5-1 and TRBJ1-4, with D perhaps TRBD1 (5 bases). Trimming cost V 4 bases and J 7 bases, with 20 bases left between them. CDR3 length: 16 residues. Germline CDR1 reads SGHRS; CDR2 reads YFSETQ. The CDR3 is CASSIFTVGGGEKLFF. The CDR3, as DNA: TGCGCCAGCAGCATCTTCACAGTTGGTGGGGGTGAAAAACTGTTTTTT.

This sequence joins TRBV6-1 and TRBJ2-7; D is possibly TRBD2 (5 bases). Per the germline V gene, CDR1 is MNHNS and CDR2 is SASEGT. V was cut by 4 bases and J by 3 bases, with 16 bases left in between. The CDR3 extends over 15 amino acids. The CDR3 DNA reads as TGTGCCAGCAGTGCTGGTTCCGCGGGCTTCTACGAGCAGTACTTC. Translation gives CASSAGSAGFYEQYF.